This TCR beta chain was sequenced in a study of T cell responses to AZD1222 COVID-19 vaccine. Study-wide results and caveats: Seropositivity was recorded at baseline in only 6 or 7 AZD1222 recipients. None of the repertoires were sampled until the peak T cell response had passed. Targeting of unmutated variant regions was reportedly seen in nearly half of spike-specific TCRs. Clonal diversity was possibly underestimated; the donors were predominantly white British and more often female.

Germline CDR1 is LGHDT and CDR2 is YNNKEL (reference sequence). With 4 bases removed from V and 5 bases from J, the gap between germline ends came to 14 bases. This CDR3 is built from 14 residues. Clones were sequenced by immunoSEQ multiplex PCR, and TCRdb holds only the in-frame ones, with some missing. Of 170,000 or so clones in the sample, 85% to 95% are singletons; the top ten hold around 0.93%. Remarks on this clone: What it binds is not known.

The chain combines TRBV3-1 (or the pseudogene TRBV3-2) with TRBJ1-2; D gene uncertain. Source: peripheral blood, taken 28 days after the second dose of the MenACWY control vaccine. The clonotype originates from an adult who received the MenACWY meningococcal vaccine as a control. This CDR3 is CASSRYGGDYGYTF. DNA for the CDR3: TGTGCCAGCAGCCGGTATGGTGGGGATTATGGCTACACCTTC.